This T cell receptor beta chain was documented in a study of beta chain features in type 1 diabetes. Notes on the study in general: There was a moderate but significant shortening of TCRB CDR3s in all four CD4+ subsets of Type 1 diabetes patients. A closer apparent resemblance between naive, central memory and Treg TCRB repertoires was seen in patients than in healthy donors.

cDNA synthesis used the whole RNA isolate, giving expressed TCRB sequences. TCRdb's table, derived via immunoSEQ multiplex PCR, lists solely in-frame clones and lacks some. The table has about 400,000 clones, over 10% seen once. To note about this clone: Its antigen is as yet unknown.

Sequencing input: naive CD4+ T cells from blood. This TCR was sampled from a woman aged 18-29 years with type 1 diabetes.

CDR3 region: CASSPGQGINEQFF. In DNA form, the CDR3 reads TGCGCCAGCAGCCCGGGACAGGGGATCAATGAGCAGTTCTTC. This chain uses TRBV5-1 with TRBJ2-1; 10 nucleotides align to TRBD1. Germline CDR1 SGHRS, CDR2 YFSETQ. The CDR3 has 14 residues. V dropped 4 bases and J dropped 6; count of bases not matched to a gene: 4.